This TCR beta chain was captured by sequencing in a study of T cell changes during pregnancy in multiple sclerosis. CDR1 is DFQATT, CDR2 SNEGSKA, per germline (reference sequence). Trimming cost V 5 bases and J 3 bases, with 8 bases left between them. The CDR3 is 11 residues long. This table comes from immunoSEQ multiplex PCR, and its TCRdb copy is limited to in-frame clones, with some not included. In the table there are about 73,000 clones, 90% of which are singletons. The sample here was peripheral blood, taken after pregnancy. This sequence was found in a female donor in good health, enrolled as a control in a pregnancy study. V usage is TRBV20-1 and J usage is TRBJ2-7; no reliable D call. CDR3 sequence reads: CSADHSYEQYF. In nucleotides, the CDR3 is TGCAGTGCTGATCACAGCTACGAGCAGTACTTC.